Listed below are T cell receptor beta chains from one sample, sequenced in a study of control samples from healthy donors and cancer patients. Clones were read by immunoSEQ multiplex PCR, and TCRdb kept only the in-frame ones, dropping some. The data hold 200,000 or so clones, with just under 95% observed a single time. Sequencing used blood. These receptors were obtained from a man in his fifties or sixties in good health. Both conserved end residues are part of each CDR3. A D gene is named only where the DNA matches it firmly. Size is omitted from some rows. Given values are once, few, many or a class for expanded clones.

abundance: -; j_gene: TRBJ1-1; v_gene: TRBV28; len: 14; d_gene: -; CDR3nt: TGTGCCAGCAGGTTGGGGTTACGGAACACTGAAGCTTTCTTT; CDR3aa: CASRLGLRNTEAFF
abundance: -; j_gene: TRBJ2-1; v_gene: TRBV5-5; len: 14; d_gene: -; CDR3nt: TGTGCCAGCAGCCACGGGCAGGGCTACAATGAGCAGTTCTTC; CDR3aa: CASSHGQGYNEQFF
abundance: few; j_gene: TRBJ2-3; v_gene: TRBV6-4; len: 15; d_gene: TRBD2; CDR3nt: TGTGCCAGCAGTGACTCGCGGGGGGGCACAGATACGCAGTATTTT; CDR3aa: CASSDSRGGTDTQYF
abundance: -; j_gene: TRBJ2-3; v_gene: TRBV5-1; len: 14; d_gene: -; CDR3nt: TGCGCCAGCAGCCCCGGACTGGCCACAGATACGCAGTATTTT; CDR3aa: CASSPGLATDTQYF
abundance: -; j_gene: TRBJ2-1; v_gene: TRBV7-6; len: 16; d_gene: TRBD2; CDR3nt: TGTGCCAGCAGCCCTACGCGGGGGGCCTCCTACAATGAGCAGTTCTTC; CDR3aa: CASSPTRGASYNEQFF
abundance: -; j_gene: TRBJ2-1; v_gene: TRBV27; len: 14; d_gene: TRBD2; CDR3nt: TGTGCCAGCGGCGGGCTAGCGGGGTTAAATGAGCAGTTCTTC; CDR3aa: CASGGLAGLNEQFF
abundance: once; j_gene: TRBJ1-4; v_gene: TRBV6-2/TRBV6-3; len: 12; d_gene: -; CDR3nt: TGTGCCAGCAGCCCTCTTAATGAAAAACTGTTTTTT; CDR3aa: CASSPLNEKLFF
abundance: -; j_gene: TRBJ1-4; v_gene: TRBV7-9; len: 14; d_gene: TRBD1; CDR3nt: TGTGCCAGCAGCTTCGGGACAGGGGAGGAAAAACTGTTTTTT; CDR3aa: CASSFGTGEEKLFF
abundance: -; j_gene: TRBJ1-2; v_gene: TRBV7-2; len: 13; d_gene: -; CDR3nt: TGTGCCAGCAGCGTACAGCTAACTTATGGCTACACCTTC; CDR3aa: CASSVQLTYGYTF
abundance: -; j_gene: TRBJ1-5; v_gene: TRBV12-3/TRBV12-4; len: 13; d_gene: -; CDR3nt: TGTGCCAGCAGCGGACAGCTAAATCAGCCCCAGCATTTT; CDR3aa: CASSGQLNQPQHF
abundance: -; j_gene: TRBJ2-1; v_gene: TRBV10-2; len: 14; d_gene: -; CDR3nt: TGCGCCAGCAGTGATGGGACCCGTTACAATGAGCAGTTCTTC; CDR3aa: CASSDGTRYNEQFF
abundance: -; j_gene: TRBJ1-6; v_gene: TRBV5-1; len: 15; d_gene: -; CDR3nt: TGCGCCAGCACCACCACTGCGGGGCGGAATTCACCCCTCCACTTT; CDR3aa: CASTTTAGRNSPLHF
abundance: -; j_gene: TRBJ1-4; v_gene: TRBV14; len: 15; d_gene: -; CDR3nt: TGTGCCAGCAGCCTGACGGGGGCGAGGAATGAAAAACTGTTTTTT; CDR3aa: CASSLTGARNEKLFF
abundance: -; j_gene: TRBJ2-5; v_gene: TRBV5-1; len: 12; d_gene: -; CDR3nt: TGCGCCAGCAGCACCTTCCCGGAGACCCAGTACTTC; CDR3aa: CASSTFPETQYF
abundance: -; j_gene: TRBJ2-1; v_gene: TRBV24-1; len: 12; d_gene: -; CDR3nt: TGTGCCACCAGTGATTTGGGGGATGAGCAGTTCTTC; CDR3aa: CATSDLGDEQFF
abundance: -; j_gene: TRBJ2-7; v_gene: TRBV28; len: 15; d_gene: TRBD1; CDR3nt: TGTGCCAGCAGTCCCGGGACAGGGGTTTCCTACGAGCAGTACTTC; CDR3aa: CASSPGTGVSYEQYF
abundance: -; j_gene: TRBJ1-2; v_gene: TRBV18; len: 13; d_gene: -; CDR3nt: TGTGCCAGCTCAGGACGAAGGGAAGATGGCTACACCTTC; CDR3aa: CASSGRREDGYTF
abundance: -; j_gene: TRBJ2-2; v_gene: TRBV4-2; len: 18; d_gene: TRBD2; CDR3nt: TGTGCCAGCAGCCAAGGACTAGCGGGGGGAAAATTTGGCGGGGAGCTGTTTTTT; CDR3aa: CASSQGLAGGKFGGELFF
abundance: -; j_gene: TRBJ1-5; v_gene: TRBV11-2; len: 16; d_gene: -; CDR3nt: TGTGCCAGCAGCTTAGGGGGGGCGAATAGCAATCAGCCCCAGCATTTT; CDR3aa: CASSLGGANSNQPQHF
abundance: -; j_gene: TRBJ2-3; v_gene: TRBV2; len: 13; d_gene: -; CDR3nt: TGTGCCAGCAGTGGAGGCGGGGCAGATACGCAGTATTTT; CDR3aa: CASSGGGADTQYF